The 17 T cell receptor beta chains below come from one sample, sequenced in a study of blood T cell repertoires in COVID-19. TCRdb's table, derived via immunoSEQ multiplex PCR, lists solely in-frame clones and lacks some. The sample has 130,000 to 150,000 clones; roughly 80% are singletons. Sequencing was performed on peripheral blood. These TCRs come from a human donor in a cohort sampled during active COVID-19.

V gene TRBV6-1 combines with J gene TRBJ2-7; D call uncertain. CDR3 length equals 17 residues. Trimming left V 2 bases short and J 3 bases short, with 20 bases between. Per the germline V gene, CDR1 is MNHNS and CDR2 is SASEGT. In DNA form, the CDR3 reads TGTGCCAGCAGTGAATTGTGGTCCTCTTCAGGCCTCTACGAGCAGTACTTC. Translating it yields CASSELWSSSGLYEQYF.

The chain carries TRBV18 and TRBJ2-1; 13 nucleotides match TRBD2. The V gene end was trimmed by 1 base and the J gene end by 1 base; junction bases not matched to a gene: 7. The length of the CDR3 is 19 residues. CDR1 and CDR2 (germline): KGHSH, LQKENI. The CDR3 coding sequence is TGTGCCAGCTCACCACGAAGCACTAGCGGGGGGGCTTCCTACAATGAGCAGTTCTTC. It is translated as CASSPRSTSGGASYNEQFF.

In this sample, this clone turned up once. This sequence joins TRBV9 and TRBJ1-2; tentatively, D is TRBD1 (5 bases). The CDR3 consists of 13 residues. CDR1 and CDR2 (germline): SGDLS, YYNGEE. Deletions cut 4 bases from V and 1 base from J, with 8 bases between. CDR3 nucleotide sequence: TGTGCCAGCAGCATAGACAGTAACTATGGCTACACCTTC. This codes for CASSIDSNYGYTF.

The chain employs TRBV5-1 and TRBJ2-5; D call uncertain. This CDR3 comprises 14 residues. The germline CDR1 and CDR2 sequences are SGHRS and YFSETQ. Trimming cost V 3 bases and J 0 bases, with 9 bases left between them. CDR3 amino acids: CASSYQVNQETQYF. The CDR3 DNA is TGCGCCAGCAGCTACCAGGTTAACCAAGAGACCCAGTACTTC.

This clone came up a few times. The chain uses TRBV7-3 and TRBJ2-2; 8 bases are a match to TRBD1. The trim removed 4 bases at V and 7 bases at J, leaving 8 bases unmatched. This CDR3 has 15 amino acids. CDR1 and CDR2 from the germline V gene are SGHTA and FQGTGA. The CDR3: CASSSGQGGGGELFF. CDR3 in DNA: TGTGCCAGCAGCTCCGGACAGGGTGGCGGCGGGGAGCTGTTTTTT.

Only a few counts were recorded for this clone. The chain has TRBV15 and TRBJ2-7; tentative D call: TRBD2 (7 bases). The CDR3 is 14 residues long. V was pared by 5 bases and J by 4 bases, with 15 bases between. Germline CDR1 LNHNV, CDR2 YYDKDF (reference sequence). CDR3 sequence: CATSRPGGQYEQYF. Here the CDR3 DNA reads TGTGCCACCAGCCGCCCGGGGGGACAATACGAGCAGTACTTC.

This chain joins TRBV5-4 and TRBJ1-1; D not certain. Germline V CDR1 and CDR2: SGHNT, YYREEE (reference sequence). Trimming stripped 0 bases from V and 1 base from J, with 7 bases between. The length of the CDR3 is 14 residues. CDR3 loop: CASSLERGNTEAFF. DNA for the CDR3: TGTGCCAGCAGCTTGGAACGGGGGAACACTGAAGCTTTCTTT.

The rearrangement uses TRBV15 and TRBJ1-3, with TRBD1 matching 8 bases. Germline lookup yields CDR1 LNHNV and CDR2 YYDKDF (reference sequence). The V gene end was trimmed by 3 bases and the J gene end by 3 bases; junction bases not matched to a gene: 7. The CDR3 extends over 16 amino acids. The CDR3 reads CATSRGDRGNGNTIYF. DNA for the CDR3: TGTGCCACCAGCAGGGGAGACAGGGGAAATGGAAACACCATATATTTT.

This chain connects TRBV19 to TRBJ1-1; 12 positions match TRBD1. The CDR3 sequence is 13 residues long. CDR1 and CDR2 from the germline V gene are LNHDA and SQIVND (reference sequence). J gave up 10 bases and V 3 bases, and 3 bases lay outside the gene matches. For the CDR3, the DNA is TGTGCCAGTAGTATGGGGACAGGGGGCATAGCTTTCTTT. Translation gives CASSMGTGGIAFF.

In this sample, this clone turned up once. The J gene is TRBJ1-1, the V gene TRBV28, with 7 bases fitting TRBD1. CDR1 is MDHEN, CDR2 SYDVKM, per germline. This CDR3 is 12 amino acids long. V lost 7 bases to trimming and J lost 3 bases; unmatched junction nucleotides: 2. CDR3 residues: CASNTGDTEAFF. The CDR3 coding sequence is TGTGCCAGCAATACAGGGGACACTGAAGCTTTCTTT.

The V gene is TRBV28, the J gene TRBJ2-7, with 7 bases fitting TRBD1. The ends lost 4 bases at V and 3 bases at J; junction bases unmatched: 9. CDR3 size: 15 residues. The germline CDR1 and CDR2 sequences are MDHEN and SYDVKM. The CDR3 DNA sequence: TGTGCCAGCAGTTCTACCGGGACAGCACTCTACGAGCAGTACTTC. Protein product: CASSSTGTALYEQYF.

This rearrangement joins TRBV30 to TRBJ1-1; the D gene is possibly TRBD1 (5 bases). Germline V gene data show CDR1 as GTSNPN and CDR2 as SVGIG (reference sequence). Trimming pared 2 bases from V and 4 bases from J, leaving 11 bases between. The CDR3 is 13 residues long. The CDR3 DNA sequence: TGTGCCTGGAGTTCTCAGGGTGGCACTGAAGCTTTCTTT. Encoded protein: CAWSSQGGTEAFF. Together with reference TRBV30 and TRBJ1-1, the CDR3 gives the full variable domain: SQTIHQWPATLVQPVGSPLSLECTVEGTSNPNLYWYRQAAGRGLQLLFYSVGIGQISSEVPQNLSASRPQDRQFILSSKKLLLSDSGFYLCAWSSQGGTEAFFGQGTRLTVV.

This chain connects TRBV4-1 to TRBJ2-5; 9 nucleotides match TRBD2. The CDR3 is 16 amino acids. The ends lost 1 base at V and 5 bases at J; junction bases unmatched: 8. Germline V CDR1 and CDR2: MGHRA, YSYEKL. CDR3 protein: CASSQAAAGGWETQYF. CDR3 nucleotides: TGCGCCAGCAGCCAAGCAGCGGCGGGGGGGTGGGAGACCCAGTACTTC.

The chain is built from TRBV30 and TRBJ1-4; possible D gene TRBD1, 5 bases. The CDR3 is 15 amino acids. Germline values: CDR1 GTSNPN, CDR2 SVGIG (reference sequence). Trimming removed 5 bases from V and 5 bases from J, with 18 bases in between. The chain's CDR3 is CAWGPPSGLNEKLFF. The CDR3 DNA follows: TGTGCCTGGGGCCCCCCTTCAGGGCTAAATGAAAAACTGTTTTTT.

The genes are TRBV7-9 and TRBJ2-2; a weak D match, TRBD1 (6 bases). Trimming took 2 bases from V and 3 from J, leaving 10 bases between them. The CDR3 is 15 amino acids. The germline V gene encodes CDR1 SEHNR and CDR2 FQNEAQ (reference sequence). The CDR3 loop reads CASSLRGGHTGELFF. The CDR3 coding sequence is TGTGCCAGCAGCTTACGAGGGGGACACACCGGGGAGCTGTTTTTT.

Note on this clone: Other nucleotide sequences from this sample produce the same CDR3. The rearrangement uses TRBV21-1 and TRBJ2-2; the table names TRBD2, a call not compared with the DNA. TRBV21-1 is given as a pseudogene. The CDR3 loop spans 14 amino acids. CDR3 coding DNA: TGTGCCAGCAGCAAAGCTGGCGGAACCGGGGAGCTGTTTTTT. Translated: CASSKAGGTGELFF.

In nucleotides, the CDR3 is TGTGCCAGCAGCAGCCGGGACAGGGGCGCGGTTTTTTCACCCCTCCACTTT. Encoded protein: CASSSRDRGAVFSPLHF. The chain has TRBV7-2 and TRBJ1-6; the match to TRBD1 covers 10 bases. CDR3 length: 17 residues. Germline trimming cut 5 bases from V and 9 bases from J; bases unmatched to any gene: 13. Per germline, CDR1 SGHTA and CDR2 FQGNSA.